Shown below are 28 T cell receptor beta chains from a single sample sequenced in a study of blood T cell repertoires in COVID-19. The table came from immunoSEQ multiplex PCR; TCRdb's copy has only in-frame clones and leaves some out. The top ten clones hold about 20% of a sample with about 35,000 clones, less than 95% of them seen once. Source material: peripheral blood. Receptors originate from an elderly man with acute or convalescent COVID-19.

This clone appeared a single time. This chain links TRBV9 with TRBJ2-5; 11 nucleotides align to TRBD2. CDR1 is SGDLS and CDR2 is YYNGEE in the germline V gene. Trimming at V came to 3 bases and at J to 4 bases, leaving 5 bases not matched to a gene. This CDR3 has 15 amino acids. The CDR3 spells CASSGTSGGRETQYF. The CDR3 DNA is TGTGCCAGCAGCGGAACTAGCGGGGGCCGAGAGACCCAGTACTTC. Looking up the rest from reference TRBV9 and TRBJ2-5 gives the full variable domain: DSGVTQTPKHLITATGQRVTLRCSPRSGDLSVYWYQQSLDQGLQFLIQYYNGEERAKGNILERFSAQQFPDLHSELNLSSLELGDSALYFCASSGTSGGRETQYFGPGTRLLVL.

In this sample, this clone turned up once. For the CDR3, the DNA is TGCGCCAGCAGCTTGGGGGGGACAGGGGAAGAGACCCAGTACTTC. Its protein product is CASSLGGTGEETQYF. The chain recombines TRBV5-1 with TRBJ2-5, with 10 bases lining up with TRBD1. Germline values: CDR1 SGHRS, CDR2 YFSETQ. The trim removed 0 bases at V and 3 bases at J, leaving 2 bases unmatched. This CDR3 region has 15 residues.

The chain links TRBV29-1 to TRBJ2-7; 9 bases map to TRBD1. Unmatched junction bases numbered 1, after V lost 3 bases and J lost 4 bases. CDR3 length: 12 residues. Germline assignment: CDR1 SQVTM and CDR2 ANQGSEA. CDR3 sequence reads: CSVDGQGYEQYF. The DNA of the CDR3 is TGCAGCGTTGATGGACAGGGGTACGAGCAGTACTTC.

The CDR3 coding sequence is TGTGCCAGCTCACGGGACAGGTTCGGCACCGACGAGCAGTACTTC. Protein product: CASSRDRFGTDEQYF. This chain joins TRBV18 and TRBJ2-7, with 8 positions matching TRBD1. The CDR3 covers 15 residues. Germline-derived CDR1 and CDR2 are KGHSH and LQKENI. J gave up 5 bases and V 4 bases, and 10 bases lay outside the gene matches.

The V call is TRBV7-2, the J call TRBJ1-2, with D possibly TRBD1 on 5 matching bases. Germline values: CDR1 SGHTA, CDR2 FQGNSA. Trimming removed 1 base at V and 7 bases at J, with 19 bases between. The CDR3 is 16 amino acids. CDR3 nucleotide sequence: TGTGCCAGCAGCTTAGGCGAATTCACCAGGGCCCCTGGCTACACCTTC. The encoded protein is CASSLGEFTRAPGYTF.

For the CDR3, the DNA is TGTGCCATCAGTCGGACAGAAAAGAACACTGAAGCTTTCTTT. Its translation: CAISRTEKNTEAFF. The rearrangement joins TRBV10-3 to TRBJ1-1; D is possibly TRBD1 (6 bases). The CDR3 has 14 amino acids. V was clipped by 5 bases and J by 1 base, with 11 bases between them. CDR1 ENHRY and CDR2 SYGVKD come from the germline V gene.

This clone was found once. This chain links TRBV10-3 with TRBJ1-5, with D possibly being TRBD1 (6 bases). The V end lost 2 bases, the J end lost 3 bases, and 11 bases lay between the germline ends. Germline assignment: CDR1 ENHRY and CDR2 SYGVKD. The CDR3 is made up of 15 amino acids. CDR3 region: CAISEGGGDNQPQHF. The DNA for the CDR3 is TGTGCCATCAGTGAGGGAGGGGGGGACAATCAGCCCCAGCATTTT.

The CDR3 loop is CASSGTGGATNEKLFF. The CDR3 region has the DNA TGTGCCAGCAGCGGGACAGGGGGTGCAACTAATGAAAAACTGTTTTTT. The rearrangement joins TRBV7-9 to TRBJ1-4; 11 bases are shared with TRBD1. The CDR3 runs to 16 residues. Germline values: CDR1 SEHNR, CDR2 FQNEAQ (reference sequence). After removal of 5 bases from V and 0 bases from J, the junction contained 2 bases not matched to a gene. Filled out from reference TRBV7-9 and TRBJ1-4, the complete variable domain reads DTGVSQNPRHKITKRGQNVTFRCDPISEHNRLYWYRQTLGQGPEFLTYFQNEAQLEKSRLLSDRFSAERPKGSFSTLEIQRTEQGDSAMYLCASSGTGGATNEKLFFGSGTQLSVL.

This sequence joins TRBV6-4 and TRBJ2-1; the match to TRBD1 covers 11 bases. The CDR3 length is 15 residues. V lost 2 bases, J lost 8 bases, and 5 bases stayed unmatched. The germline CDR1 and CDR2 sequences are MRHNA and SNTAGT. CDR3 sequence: CASSDGTGGFYEQFF. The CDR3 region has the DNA TGTGCCAGCAGTGACGGGACAGGGGGATTCTATGAGCAGTTCTTC.

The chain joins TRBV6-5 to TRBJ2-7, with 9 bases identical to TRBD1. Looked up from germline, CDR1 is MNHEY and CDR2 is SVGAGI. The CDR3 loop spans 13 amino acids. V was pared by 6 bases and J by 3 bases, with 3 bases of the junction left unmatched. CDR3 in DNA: TGTGCCAGCAGCCGGGACAGGGTCTACGAGCAGTACTTC. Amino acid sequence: CASSRDRVYEQYF.

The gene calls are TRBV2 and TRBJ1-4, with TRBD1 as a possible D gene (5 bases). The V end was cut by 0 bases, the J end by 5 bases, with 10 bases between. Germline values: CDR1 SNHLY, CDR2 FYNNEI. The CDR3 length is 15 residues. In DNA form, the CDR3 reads TGTGCCAGCAGTGAAGCCCGGAGGGGAAATGAAAAACTGTTTTTT. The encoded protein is CASSEARRGNEKLFF.

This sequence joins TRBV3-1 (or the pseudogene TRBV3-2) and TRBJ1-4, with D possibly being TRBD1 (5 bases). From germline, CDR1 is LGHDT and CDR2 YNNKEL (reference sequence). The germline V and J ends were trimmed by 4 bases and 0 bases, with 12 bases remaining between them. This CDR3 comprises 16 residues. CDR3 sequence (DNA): TGTGCCAGCAGCCCACATGTGACAGCAACTAATGAAAAACTGTTTTTT. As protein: CASSPHVTATNEKLFF.

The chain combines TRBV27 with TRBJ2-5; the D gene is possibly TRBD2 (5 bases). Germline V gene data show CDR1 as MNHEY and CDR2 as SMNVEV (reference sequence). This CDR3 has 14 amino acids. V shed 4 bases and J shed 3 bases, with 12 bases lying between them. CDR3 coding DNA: TGTGCCAGCAGTTCAGCGGACTGGAAAGAGACCCAGTACTTC. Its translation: CASSSADWKETQYF.

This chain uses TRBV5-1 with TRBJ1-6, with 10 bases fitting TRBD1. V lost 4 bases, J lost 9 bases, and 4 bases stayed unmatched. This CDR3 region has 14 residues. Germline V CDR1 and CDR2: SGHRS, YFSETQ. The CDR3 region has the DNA TGCGCCAGCAGCGGACAGGGGGGAGGTTCACCCCTCCACTTT. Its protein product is CASSGQGGGSPLHF.

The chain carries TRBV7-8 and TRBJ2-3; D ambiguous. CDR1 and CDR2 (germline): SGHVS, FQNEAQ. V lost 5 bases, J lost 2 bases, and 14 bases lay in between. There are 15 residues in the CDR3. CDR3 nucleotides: TGTGCCAGCAGCGCCAACTTACGTACCACAGATACGCAGTATTTT. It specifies CASSANLRTTDTQYF.

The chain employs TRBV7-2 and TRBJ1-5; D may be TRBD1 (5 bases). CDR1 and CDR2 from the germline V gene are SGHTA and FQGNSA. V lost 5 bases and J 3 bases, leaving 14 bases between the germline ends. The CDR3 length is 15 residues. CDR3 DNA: TGTGCCAGCAGCCTCAATCCAGGGAACAATCAGCCCCAGCATTTT. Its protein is CASSLNPGNNQPQHF.

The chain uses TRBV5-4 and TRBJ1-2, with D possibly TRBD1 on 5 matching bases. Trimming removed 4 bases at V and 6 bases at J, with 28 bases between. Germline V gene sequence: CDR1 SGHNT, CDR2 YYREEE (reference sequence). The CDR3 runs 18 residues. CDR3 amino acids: CASSLGFRANQGGNGYTF. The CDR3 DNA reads TGTGCCAGCAGCCTGGGCTTCCGGGCCAACCAGGGTGGAAATGGCTACACCTTC.

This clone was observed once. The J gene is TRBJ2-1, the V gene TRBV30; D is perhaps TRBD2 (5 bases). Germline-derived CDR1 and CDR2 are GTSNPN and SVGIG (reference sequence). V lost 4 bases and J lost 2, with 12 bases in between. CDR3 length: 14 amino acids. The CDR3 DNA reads TGTGCCTGGACACTAGGGCGAACCTACAATGAGCAGTTCTTC. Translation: CAWTLGRTYNEQFF.

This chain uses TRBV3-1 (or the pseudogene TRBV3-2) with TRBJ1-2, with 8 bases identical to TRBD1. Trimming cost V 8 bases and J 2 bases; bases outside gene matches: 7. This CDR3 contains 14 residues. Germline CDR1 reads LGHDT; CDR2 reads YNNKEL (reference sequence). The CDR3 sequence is CASAQGAANYGYTF. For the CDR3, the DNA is TGTGCCAGCGCCCAGGGGGCGGCGAACTATGGCTACACCTTC.

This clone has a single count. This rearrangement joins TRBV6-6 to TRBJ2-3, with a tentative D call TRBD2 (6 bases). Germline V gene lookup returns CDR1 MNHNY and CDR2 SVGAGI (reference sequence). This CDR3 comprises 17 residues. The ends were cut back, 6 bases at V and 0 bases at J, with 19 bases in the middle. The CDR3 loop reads CASSRINSGKSTDTQYF. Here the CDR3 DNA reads TGTGCCAGCAGCCGAATAAATAGCGGAAAAAGCACAGATACGCAGTATTTT.

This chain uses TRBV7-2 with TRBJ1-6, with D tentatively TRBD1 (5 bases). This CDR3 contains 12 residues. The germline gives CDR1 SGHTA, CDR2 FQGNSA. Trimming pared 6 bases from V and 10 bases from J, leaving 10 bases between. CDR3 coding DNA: TGTGCCAGCAGTCTCAGGGTCTCACCCCTCCACTTT. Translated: CASSLRVSPLHF.

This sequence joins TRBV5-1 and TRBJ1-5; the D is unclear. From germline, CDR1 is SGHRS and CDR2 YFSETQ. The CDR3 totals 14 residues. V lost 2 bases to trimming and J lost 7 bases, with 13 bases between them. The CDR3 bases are TGCGCCAGCAGCTTAGGAGGGAACGAGCAGCCCCAGCATTTT. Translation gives CASSLGGNEQPQHF.

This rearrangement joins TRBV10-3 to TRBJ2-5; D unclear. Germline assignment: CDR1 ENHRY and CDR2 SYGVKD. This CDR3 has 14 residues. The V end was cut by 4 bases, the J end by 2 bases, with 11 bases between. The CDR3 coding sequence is TGTGCCATCAGTGGCGTCTCCCCGCAAGAGACCCAGTACTTC. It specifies CAISGVSPQETQYF.

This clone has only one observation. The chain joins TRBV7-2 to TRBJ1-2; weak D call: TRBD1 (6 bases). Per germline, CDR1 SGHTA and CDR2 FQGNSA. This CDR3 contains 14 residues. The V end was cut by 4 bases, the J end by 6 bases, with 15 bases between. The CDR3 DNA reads TGTGCCAGCAGCTCCCCCCCAGGGGAGCATGGCTACACCTTC. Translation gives CASSSPPGEHGYTF.

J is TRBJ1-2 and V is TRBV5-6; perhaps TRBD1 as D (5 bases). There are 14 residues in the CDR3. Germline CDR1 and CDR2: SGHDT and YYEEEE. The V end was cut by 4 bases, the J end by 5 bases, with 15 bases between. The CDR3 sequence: CASSVMGPIYGYTF. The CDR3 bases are TGTGCCAGCAGCGTCATGGGGCCGATTTATGGCTACACCTTC.

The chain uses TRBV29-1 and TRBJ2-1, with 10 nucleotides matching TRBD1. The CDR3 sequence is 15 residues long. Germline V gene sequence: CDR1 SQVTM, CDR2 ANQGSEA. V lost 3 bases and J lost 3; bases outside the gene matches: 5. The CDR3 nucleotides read TGCAGCGTTGATCAGACAGGGGGCCTCTACAATGAGCAGTTCTTC. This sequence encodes CSVDQTGGLYNEQFF.

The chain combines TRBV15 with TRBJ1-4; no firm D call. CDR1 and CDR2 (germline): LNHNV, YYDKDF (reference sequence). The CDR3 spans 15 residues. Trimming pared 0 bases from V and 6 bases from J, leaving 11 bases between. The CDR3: CATSRDLGVDEKLFF. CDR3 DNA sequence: TGTGCCACCAGCAGAGATCTGGGCGTCGATGAAAAACTGTTTTTT.

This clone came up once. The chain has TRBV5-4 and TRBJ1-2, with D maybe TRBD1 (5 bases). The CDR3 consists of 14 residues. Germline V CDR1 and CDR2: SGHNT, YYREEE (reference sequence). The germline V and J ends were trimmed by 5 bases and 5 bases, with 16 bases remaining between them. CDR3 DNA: TGTGCCAGCAGTCGCTTGGGGGAGGAATATGGCTACACCTTC. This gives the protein CASSRLGEEYGYTF. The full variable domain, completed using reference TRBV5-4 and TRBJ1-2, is ETGVTQSPTHLIKTRGQQVTLRCSSQSGHNTVSWYQQALGQGPQFIFQYYREEENGRGNFPPRFSGLQFPNYSSELNVNALELDDSALYLCASSRLGEEYGYTFGSGTRLTVV.